This T cell receptor beta chain was sequenced during a study of cytomegalovirus exposure and HLA in healthy donors. Study-level results: TCR beta sequences reportedly predicted the HLA-A and HLA-B alleles of most subjects accurately. Later work found that TCR association rates differed between HLA loci; DRB1 had the most and HLA-C the fewest. The study assumed roughly uniform donor sequencing depth for presence/absence analyses. Productive rates of about 90% or about 30% were seen for most TCR beta V segments in an earlier analysis.

PCR amplification relied on 60 Vbeta primers (plus 13 Jbeta primers). Generated by immunoSEQ multiplex PCR, the TCRdb table keeps only in-frame clones and is missing some. The profile shows approximately 100,000 clones, approximately 85% of them singletons. The J segment lost 2 bases and the V segment lost 4 bases, leaving 14 bases of the junction unmatched. This CDR3 has 18 residues. As for this clone: Its antigen is not known.

The sample taken for sequencing was PBMCs. The sequence came from a man younger than 40 in good health and CMV-seronegative. The chain employs TRBV23-1 and TRBJ1-5; 7 bases fit TRBD1. TRBV23-1 is filed as an ORF, its function uncertain. The CDR3 loop reads CASSRAGVGQERNQPQHF. The CDR3 DNA sequence: TGCGCCAGCAGTCGGGCAGGGGTTGGACAGGAACGCAATCAGCCCCAGCATTTT.